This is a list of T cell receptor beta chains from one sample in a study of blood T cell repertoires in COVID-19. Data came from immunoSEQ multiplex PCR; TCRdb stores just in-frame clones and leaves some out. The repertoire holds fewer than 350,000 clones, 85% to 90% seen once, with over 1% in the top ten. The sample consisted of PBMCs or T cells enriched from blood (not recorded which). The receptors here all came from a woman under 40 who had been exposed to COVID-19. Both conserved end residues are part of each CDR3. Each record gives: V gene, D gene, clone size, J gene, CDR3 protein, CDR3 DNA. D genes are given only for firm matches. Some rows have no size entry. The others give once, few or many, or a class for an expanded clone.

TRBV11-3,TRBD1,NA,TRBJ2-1,CASAPGQGTYNEQFF,TGTGCCAGCGCCCCGGGACAGGGTACGTACAATGAGCAGTTCTTC
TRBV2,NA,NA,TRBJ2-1,CGGREQFF,TGTGGGGGTCGGGAACAGTTCTTC
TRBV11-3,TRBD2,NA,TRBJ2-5,CASSPASGEETQYF,TGTGCCAGCAGCCCGGCTAGCGGGGAAGAGACCCAGTACTTC
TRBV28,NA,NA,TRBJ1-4,CASINPTGSEKLFF,TGTGCCAGCATCAACCCTACAGGGAGTGAAAAACTGTTTTTT
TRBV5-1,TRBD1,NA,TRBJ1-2,CASSLGQALYGYTF,TGCGCCAGCAGCTTAGGACAGGCCCTCTATGGCTACACCTTC
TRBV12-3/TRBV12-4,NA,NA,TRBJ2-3,CASRRLGDTQYF,TGTGCCAGCAGGCGCCTCGGAGATACGCAGTATTTT
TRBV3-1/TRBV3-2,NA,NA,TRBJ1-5,CASSRDRSNQPQHF,TGTGCCAGCAGCCGAGACAGGAGCAATCAGCCCCAGCATTTT
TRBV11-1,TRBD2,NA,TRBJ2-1,CASSYGTSGYNEQFF,TGTGCCAGCAGTTACGGGACTAGCGGTTACAATGAGCAGTTCTTC
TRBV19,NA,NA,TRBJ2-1,CASSIAGNYNEQFF,TGTGCCAGTAGTATAGCGGGGAACTACAATGAGCAGTTCTTC
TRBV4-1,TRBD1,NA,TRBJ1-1,CASSQERTGGTEAFF,TGCGCCAGCAGCCAAGAGAGGACAGGAGGAACTGAAGCTTTCTTT
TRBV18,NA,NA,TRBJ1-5,CASSPQGGGFDQPQHF,TGTGCCAGCTCACCCCAGGGCGGGGGTTTCGATCAGCCCCAGCATTTT
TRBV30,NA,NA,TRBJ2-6,CASSLSGANVLTF,TGTGCCTCCTCCCTCTCTGGGGCCAACGTCCTGACTTTC
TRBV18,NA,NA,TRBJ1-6,CASSPHPAGDYNSPLHF,TGTGCCAGCTCACCACACCCCGCAGGGGACTATAATTCACCCCTCCACTTT
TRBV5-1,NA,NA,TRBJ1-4,CASSSTTPGGGSLFF,TGCGCCAGCAGTTCGACGACCCCGGGAGGAGGATCACTGTTTTTT
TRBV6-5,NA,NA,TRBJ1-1,CASSYLLKNRFTEAFF,TGTGCCAGCAGTTACCTCCTTAAAAACAGGTTCACTGAAGCTTTCTTT
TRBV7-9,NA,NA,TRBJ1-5,CASSLGGRAQPQHF,TGTGCCAGCAGCTTAGGCGGGCGGGCTCAGCCCCAGCATTTT
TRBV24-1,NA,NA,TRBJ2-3,CATSRSSGGIITDTQYF,TGTGCCACCAGTAGGAGTTCCGGCGGCATTATCACAGATACGCAGTATTTT
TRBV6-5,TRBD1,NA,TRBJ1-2,CASSYSTSGGGYTF,TGTGCCAGCAGTTACTCGACATCAGGGGGCGGCTACACCTTC
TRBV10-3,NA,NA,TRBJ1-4,CAISEPGVGEKLFF,TGTGCCATCAGTGAACCAGGGGTGGGTGAAAAACTGTTTTTT
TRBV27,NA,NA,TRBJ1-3,CASSLSSPAGNTIYF,TGTGCCAGCAGTTTAAGCTCTCCCGCCGGAAACACCATATATTTT
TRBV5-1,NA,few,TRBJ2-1,CASSLAYNSYNEQFF,TGCGCCAGCAGCTTAGCCTATAACTCCTACAATGAGCAGTTCTTC
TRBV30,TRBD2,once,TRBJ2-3,CAWSRGLAGRSTDTQYF,TGTGCCTGGAGTCGGGGACTAGCGGGCCGAAGCACAGATACGCAGTATTTT
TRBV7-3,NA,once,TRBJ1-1,CASRGVSRVNTEAFF,TGTGCCAGCAGGGGAGTGTCGAGGGTGAACACTGAAGCTTTCTTT
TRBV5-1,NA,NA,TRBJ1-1,CASSLALGELEAFF,TGCGCCAGCAGCTTGGCCCTCGGGGAACTGGAAGCTTTCTTT
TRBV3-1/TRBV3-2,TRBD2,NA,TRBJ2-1,CASSQGTSSEQFF,TGTGCCAGCAGCCAAGGGACTAGCAGTGAGCAGTTCTTC
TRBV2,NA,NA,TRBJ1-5,CASLPTQEHSNQPQHF,TGTGCCAGCCTTCCAACACAGGAACATAGCAATCAGCCCCAGCATTTT
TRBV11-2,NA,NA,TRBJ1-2,CASSPRTADGYTF,TGTGCCAGCAGCCCGAGGACAGCCGATGGCTACACCTTC
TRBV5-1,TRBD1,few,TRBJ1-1,CASSSTGWEAFF,TGCGCCAGCAGCTCGACAGGGTGGGAAGCTTTCTTT
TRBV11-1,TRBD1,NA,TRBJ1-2,CASSLSDGTGGYTF,TGTGCCAGCAGCTTAAGCGATGGGACAGGCGGCTACACCTTC
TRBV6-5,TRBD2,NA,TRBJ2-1,CASSTGGSPYNEQFF,TGTGCCAGCAGCACGGGGGGGAGCCCCTACAATGAGCAGTTCTTC
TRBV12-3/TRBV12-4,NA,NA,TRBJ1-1,CASSVQGAEAFF,TGTGCCAGCAGTGTACAGGGAGCTGAAGCTTTCTTT
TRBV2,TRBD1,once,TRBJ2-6,CASSEATGGRTGANVLTF,TGTGCCAGCAGTGAGGCGACAGGGGGACGCACTGGGGCCAACGTCCTGACTTTC
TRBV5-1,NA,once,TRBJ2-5,CASSLRVAETQYF,TGCGCCAGCAGCTTGAGGGTAGCGGAGACCCAGTACTTC
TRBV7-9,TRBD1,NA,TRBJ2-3,CASSDPGGFSTDTQYF,TGTGCCAGCAGCGACCCAGGGGGCTTTAGCACAGATACGCAGTATTTT
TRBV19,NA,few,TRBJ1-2,CASSIPGSYGYTF,TGTGCCAGTAGTATCCCGGGGTCCTATGGCTACACCTTC
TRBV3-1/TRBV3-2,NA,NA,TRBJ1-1,CASSFRSGGFMNTEAFF,TGTGCCAGCAGCTTCAGGAGTGGAGGATTTATGAACACTGAAGCTTTCTTT
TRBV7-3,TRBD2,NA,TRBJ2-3,CASSYIAGGRDTQYF,TGTGCCAGCAGTTATATAGCGGGAGGGAGAGATACGCAGTATTTT
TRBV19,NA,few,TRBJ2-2,CASSRTGELFF,TGTGCCAGTAGTCGCACCGGGGAGCTGTTTTTT
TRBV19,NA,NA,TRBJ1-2,CASKFPGTNGYTF,TGTGCCAGTAAATTTCCAGGGACAAATGGCTACACCTTC
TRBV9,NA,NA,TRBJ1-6,CASSGARSSYNSPLHF,TGTGCCAGCAGCGGCGCGAGGAGCTCCTATAATTCACCCCTCCACTTT
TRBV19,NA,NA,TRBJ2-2,CASGRRGNVGELFF,TGTGCCAGTGGTCGTCGGGGAAATGTTGGGGAGCTGTTTTTT
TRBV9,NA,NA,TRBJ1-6,CASSVDGRGGSPLHF,TGTGCCAGCAGCGTAGATGGTAGGGGGGGTTCACCCCTCCACTTT
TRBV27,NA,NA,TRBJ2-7,CASSLSGSLPYEQYF,TGTGCCAGCAGTTTATCCGGGTCGCTACCCTACGAGCAGTACTTC
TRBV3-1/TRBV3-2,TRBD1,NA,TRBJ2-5,CASSQEGQGQETQYF,TGTGCCAGCAGCCAAGAGGGACAGGGGCAAGAGACCCAGTACTTC
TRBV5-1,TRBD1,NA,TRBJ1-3,CASSSDRASGNTIYF,TGCGCCAGCAGCTCGGACAGGGCATCTGGAAACACCATATATTTT
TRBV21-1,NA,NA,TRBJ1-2,CASSRRGHGYTF,TGTGCCAGCAGTCGCAGGGGGCATGGCTACACCTTC
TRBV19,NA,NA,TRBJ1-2,CASSIKPQGPNYGYTF,TGTGCCAGTAGTATAAAACCCCAGGGCCCTAACTATGGCTACACCTTC
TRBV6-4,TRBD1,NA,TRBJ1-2,CASSISWTGEEGYTF,TGTGCCAGCAGTATTTCGTGGACAGGGGAGGAAGGCTACACCTTC